These 10 T cell receptor beta chains were sequenced from one sample in a study of human T cells and chemical hapten exposure. One entry per CDR3 protein results from TCRdb running MiXCR on the RACE reads. The sample has approximately 79,000 distinct CDR3 sequences, roughly 8.6% seen once; the top ten hold roughly 1.4%. Regarding time point: healthy volunteer bleed at 6 weeks. Blood, whole and unfractionated, served as the source for total RNA extraction. Sequenced input: whole blood. The source is a male donor in good health. Some clones in this sample may be carry-over from other donors' samples.

This clonotype was recorded at least ten times. The genes are TRBV20-1 and TRBJ2-3; the D is unclear. V was cut by 6 bases and J by 5 bases, with 9 bases left in between. This CDR3 has 11 residues. Germline CDR1 is DFQATT and CDR2 is SNEGSKA (reference sequence). The CDR3 bases are TGCAGTGCCTCACACCTAGATACGCAGTATTTT. Its protein is CSASHLDTQYF.

This clonotype was detected many times. The V gene is TRBV3-1, the J gene TRBJ1-5; TRBD1 matches 9 bases. The V gene's germline CDR1 is LGHDT and CDR2 YNNKEL (reference sequence). Losses at the gene ends were 0 bases for V and 7 bases for J; bases not matched to a gene: 4. CDR3 length: 15 residues. This CDR3 is CASSQDTGGGQPQHF. As DNA, the CDR3 is TGTGCCAGCAGCCAAGATACAGGGGGCGGACAGCCCCAGCATTTT.

Remarks on this clonotype: This may be a read error, as it is one base from a much larger clone. This chain joins TRBV20-1 and TRBJ2-7; tentative D call: TRBD2 (5 bases). The germline V gene has CDR1 DFQATT and CDR2 SNEGSKA (reference sequence). V dropped 1 base and J dropped 1 base, with 8 bases sitting between them. This CDR3 is built from 13 residues. Here the CDR3 reads CSARGGYSYEQYF. Here the CDR3 DNA reads TGCAGTGCTAGAGGAGGGTATTCCTACGAGCAGTACTTC.

This clonotype was observed many times. This sequence joins TRBV6-6 and TRBJ2-7; D is perhaps TRBD1 (6 bases). From germline, CDR1 is MNHNY and CDR2 SVGAGI (reference sequence). The CDR3 contains 12 residues. Between the trimmed V and J ends, which lost 4 bases and 7 bases, there was a span of 11 bases. CDR3 amino acids: CASSSQGREQYF. The CDR3, as DNA: TGTGCCAGCAGTTCGCAGGGGCGGGAGCAGTACTTC.

The chain's CDR3 is CASSTTHEQYF. The CDR3 nucleotides are TGTGCCAGTAGTACCACCCACGAGCAGTACTTC. The J gene is TRBJ2-7, the V gene TRBV19; unclear D gene. CDR3 size: 11 residues. Trimming took off 4 bases at V and 5 bases at J, with 6 bases between the two ends. Germline V gives CDR1 LNHDA, CDR2 SQIVND (reference sequence).

The V and J genes are TRBV12-3 or TRBV12-4 and TRBJ2-3; 9 bases are a match to TRBD2. The CDR3 runs 17 residues. The trim removed 3 bases at V and 1 base at J, leaving 8 bases unmatched. The CDR3 protein is CASSLLPRTSGTDTQYF. In nucleotides, the CDR3 is TGTGCCAGCAGTTTGTTGCCCCGGACTAGCGGCACAGATACGCAGTATTTT.

This clonotype was seen a few times. The chain uses TRBV7-9 and TRBJ1-1, with D perhaps matching TRBD1 (5 bases). Germline V gives CDR1 SEHNR, CDR2 FQNEAQ (reference sequence). V lost 5 bases to trimming and J lost 8 bases, with 15 bases between them. This CDR3 is built from 13 residues. This CDR3 is CASSAVDTEEAFF. The CDR3 nucleotides read TGTGCCAGCAGCGCCGTGGACACTGAAGAAGCTTTCTTT.

The chain links TRBV2 to TRBJ2-5; 7 bases map to TRBD2. Germline loops: CDR1 SNHLY, CDR2 FYNNEI. The CDR3 loop spans 15 amino acids. V shed 8 bases and J 1 base; nucleotides not matched to a gene: 10. CDR3 loop: CASGLAATSQETQYF. CDR3 sequence (DNA): TGTGCCAGCGGCCTAGCGGCCACTTCCCAAGAGACCCAGTACTTC.

V gene TRBV6-2 or TRBV6-3 combines with J gene TRBJ1-1; no definite D call. The CDR3 is 15 residues long. Germline CDR1 reads MNHEY; CDR2 reads SVGEGT. V shed 3 bases and J shed 3 bases, with 14 bases lying between them. CDR3: CASSYRGPAYTEAFF. CDR3 nucleotides: TGTGCCAGCAGTTATAGAGGGCCCGCCTACACTGAAGCTTTCTTT.

This clonotype came up a few times. V usage is TRBV7-2 and J usage is TRBJ2-6, with 13 nucleotides matching TRBD2. Germline V gene lookup returns CDR1 SGHTA and CDR2 FQGNSA. Trimming took 5 bases from V and 0 from J; bases not matched to a gene: 7. This CDR3 has 19 amino acids. In DNA form, the CDR3 reads TGTGCCAGCAGCCCTTTACTAGCGGGAGGGCCCTCTGGGGCCAACGTCCTGACTTTC. Amino acid sequence: CASSPLLAGGPSGANVLTF.